This TCR beta chain originates from a study of blood T cell repertoires in COVID-19. On the study more broadly: Spain, Italy and the United States supplied samples that represented acute and convalescent COVID-19.

TCRdb's table, derived via immunoSEQ multiplex PCR, lists solely in-frame clones and lacks some. The data contain approximately 450,000 clones, roughly nine tenths of them seen just once; the ten biggest clones take up approximately 2%. The participants were between 18 and 89 years old and came from roughly 25 US areas. Participant reports of clinical history set cohort assignment. The CDR3 is 15 residues long. Per germline, CDR1 ENHRY and CDR2 SYGVKD. V trimming: 7 bases; J trimming: 1 base; junction bases outside the gene matches: 4. Sequencing used PBMCs or T cells enriched from blood (not recorded which). The sequence came from a woman between 18 and 29 years old with acute COVID-19. The chain combines TRBV10-3 with TRBJ2-2; 9 bases line up with TRBD1. CDR3 amino acids: CAINPGQGNTGELFF. The CDR3 nucleotides read TGTGCCATCAATCCGGGACAGGGGAACACCGGGGAGCTGTTTTTT.